This T cell receptor (beta chain) was documented in a study of T cell responses to AZD1222 COVID-19 vaccine. Study-level points and caveats: Only 5 or 6 individuals given AZD1222 were seropositive at baseline. Rises in breadth and depth of Spike-specific TCRs came after two AZD1222 doses. With dominance at 160-218 and 743-854, vaccine-associated CD4 TCRs spanned spike. Variant regions that are unmutated are reportedly the target of nearly half of spike-specific TCRs.

Comment on this clone: No antigen is known for it.

V gave up 5 bases and J gave up 4 bases, with 11 bases separating them. Germline V CDR1 and CDR2: SEHNR, FQNEAQ (reference sequence). CDR3 length: 13 residues. This table comes from immunoSEQ multiplex PCR, and its TCRdb copy is limited to in-frame clones, with some not included. The repertoire has around 180,000 clones, 70% to 90% of them found once; the top ten carry 6% to 8.5%. The V gene is TRBV7-9, the J gene TRBJ1-1, with D unresolved. The sequenced sample was peripheral blood, obtained on day 0 of AZD1222 vaccination. This TCR was recovered from an adult in good health. Written as DNA, the CDR3 is TGTGCCAGCAGCCGCGGTAGCGGCACTGAAGCTTTCTTT. Protein product: CASSRGSGTEAFF.